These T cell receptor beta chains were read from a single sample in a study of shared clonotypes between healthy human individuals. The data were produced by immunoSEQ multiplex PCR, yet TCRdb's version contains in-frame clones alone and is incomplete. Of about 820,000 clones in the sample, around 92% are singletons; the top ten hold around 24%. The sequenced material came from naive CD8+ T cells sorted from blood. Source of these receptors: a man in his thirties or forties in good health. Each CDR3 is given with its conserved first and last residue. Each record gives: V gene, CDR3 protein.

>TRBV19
CACSGTSYEQYF
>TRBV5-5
CASSLGVTSYEQYF
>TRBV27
CASSLLGGTDEQYF
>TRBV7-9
CASSWDIDGNTIYF
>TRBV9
CASSVAGSTDTQYF
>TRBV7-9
CASSLADRAKGNTIYF
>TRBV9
CASSVAGSSGNTIYF
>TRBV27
CASSLRGSGSYEQYF
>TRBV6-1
CASSESRLRGEWHNEQFF
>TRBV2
CASSERGPNNQPQHF
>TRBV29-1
CSVEVTGGWTDTQYF
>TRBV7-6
CASSHSLRGGNTEAFF
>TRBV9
CASSDGLITGDFSSYNEQFF
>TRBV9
CASSADGIQETQYF
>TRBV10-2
CASSDPSTAYNEQFF
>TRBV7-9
CASSQGGSYNEQFF
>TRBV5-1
CASSEDVGYGYTF
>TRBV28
CASSSSTGGYGYTF
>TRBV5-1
CASSLAGPLEQYF
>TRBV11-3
CASSPGTEGLFF
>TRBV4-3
CASSQERSYEQYF
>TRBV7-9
CASRDSEDSYGYTF
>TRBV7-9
CASSRITADREQYF
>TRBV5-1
CASSFKREGSYEQYF
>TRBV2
CASRGPNQRNYEQYF
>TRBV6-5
CASSYGQFNEKLFF
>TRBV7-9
CASSFGGRVVGAFF
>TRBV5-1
CASSFRQGAGGTEAFF
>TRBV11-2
CASSFFRDTQYF
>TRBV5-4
CASAGVTYNEQFF
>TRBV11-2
CASSSGGNYGYTF
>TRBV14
CASSQENSLREQYF
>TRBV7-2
CASSPWTSGELDEQFF
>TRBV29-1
CSVEGQGSGELFF
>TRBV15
CATSTLAGESYNEQFF
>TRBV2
CASREAGKRQPQHF
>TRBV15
CATRDRTGANVLTF
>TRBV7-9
CASSLGHSSGRDNEQFF
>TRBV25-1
CASSSSYEQYF
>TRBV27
CASSLLVGADNEQFF
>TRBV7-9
CASSLIQGLQETQYF
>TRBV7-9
CASSPRTPGSGELFF
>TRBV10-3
CAISNTGHLNTEAFF
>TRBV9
CASSVEGTSGNTIYF
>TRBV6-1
CASSDSGQVYGYTF
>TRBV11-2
CASSLGPFASYEQYF
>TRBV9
CASSERGGYTF
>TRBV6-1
CASAFTDTQYF
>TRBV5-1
CASSLGDRGYEQYF
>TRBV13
CASSWGGGEGLSNEQFF
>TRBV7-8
CASSLDITGERYTGELFF
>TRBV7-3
CASSLHGTSTDTQYF
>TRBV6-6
CASSYSVQTFEHKQFF